This T cell receptor (beta chain) was sequenced during a study of shared T cell receptors in the human thymus. The V gene lost 0 bases and the J gene lost 5 bases, with 16 bases spanning the gap. Germline V CDR1 and CDR2: GTSNPN, SVGIG (reference sequence). The CDR3 is made up of 15 amino acids. TCRdb keeps only in-frame clones here, not all; method: immunoSEQ multiplex PCR. The sample holds more than 550,000 clones, approximately 83% seen once. These data also featured in a second study, about human thymus T cells. That investigation notes: Samples came from healthy Finnish infants during open corrective cardiac surgery. The source of the thymus tissue was resections taken during corrective heart surgery. V and J gene usage appeared biased in thymic and blood repertoires. Thymic repertoires overlap heavily among unrelated individuals, related research has reported.

This receptor was identified in a girl under three years old with a congenital heart defect. The sequenced sample was thymocytes. The V and J genes are TRBV30 and TRBJ1-1, with D possibly matching TRBD1 (5 bases). CDR3 amino acids: CAWSVPQGWLTEAFF. Written as DNA, the CDR3 is TGTGCCTGGAGTGTACCCCAGGGATGGCTTACTGAAGCTTTCTTT.